This entry concerns a single T cell receptor (beta chain). The data stem from a study of shared clonotypes between healthy human individuals. The table came from immunoSEQ multiplex PCR; TCRdb's copy has only in-frame clones and leaves some out. The sample lists approximately 500,000 clones, around 85% occurring once. The CDR3 has 15 residues. After removal of 3 bases from V and 9 bases from J, the junction contained 8 bases not matched to a gene. CDR1 and CDR2 from the germline V gene are MDHEN and SYDVKM. This TCR came from a woman aged 40 to 50 in good health. Some clones in this sample may be carry-over from other donors' samples. Specimen: PBMCs. The chain links TRBV28 to TRBJ2-1, with 10 bases identical to TRBD2. The CDR3 here is CASSFLAGGPSEQFF. The CDR3 nucleotides read TGTGCCAGCAGTTTCTTAGCGGGAGGCCCCAGTGAGCAGTTCTTC.